This T cell receptor beta chain came from a study of blood T cells in healthy people across ages. Germline assignment: CDR1 SGHDT and CDR2 YYEEEE. V was pared by 3 bases and J by 2 bases, with 15 bases between. The CDR3 is 15 residues long. Together with a sample-barcoded 5' primer, a J-beta primer mix was included in a second PCR lasting roughly 6 to 12 cycles. TCRdb re-called the 5' RACE reads through MiXCR, storing one row per CDR3 protein. The table shows 910,000 or so distinct CDR3 sequences, with roughly half occurring only once. Those donating, healthy Caucasian individuals from Russia, were aged roughly 6 to 100.

This chain joins TRBV5-6 and TRBJ2-7, with TRBD1 as a possible D gene (6 bases). The receptor's source is a woman aged 55-69 years in good health. Specimen: blood. CDR3 sequence: CASSWTYRVPYEQYF. The CDR3 bases are TGTGCCAGCAGCTGGACCTACAGGGTTCCCTACGAGCAGTACTTC. Full variable domain (rest looked up from reference TRBV5-6 and TRBJ2-7): DAGVTQSPTHLIKTRGQQVTLRCSPKSGHDTVSWYQQALGQGPQFIFQYYEEEERQRGNFPDRFSGHQFPNYSSELNVNALLLGDSALYLCASSWTYRVPYEQYFGPGTRLTVT.